These 10 T cell receptor beta chains share one sample of origin, sequenced in a study of T cell changes during pregnancy in multiple sclerosis. The protocol was immunoSEQ multiplex PCR, while the TCRdb copy is restricted to in-frame clones and leaves out a portion. The sample holds tens of thousands of clones, over 80% seen once. Sample: peripheral blood, taken in the first trimester of pregnancy. Source of these receptors: a female donor with multiple sclerosis, enrolled in a pregnancy study.

This chain uses TRBV7-9 with TRBJ2-3, with TRBD1 as a possible D gene (6 bases). Between the trimmed V and J ends, which lost 5 bases and 2 bases, there was a span of 11 bases. Germline-derived CDR1 and CDR2 are SEHNR and FQNEAQ (reference sequence). The CDR3 spans 14 residues. The CDR3 nucleotides are TGTGCCAGCAGCCCCGGACAGATCACAGATACGCAGTATTTT. It yields the protein CASSPGQITDTQYF.

The chain carries TRBV7-9 and TRBJ2-5; 9 bases are shared with TRBD2. Germline trimming cut 5 bases from V and 7 bases from J; bases unmatched to any gene: 8. The V gene's germline CDR1 is SEHNR and CDR2 FQNEAQ (reference sequence). This CDR3 has 14 residues. CDR3 in amino acids: CASSPTSGKGTQYF. Here the CDR3 DNA reads TGTGCCAGCAGCCCGACTAGCGGAAAGGGGACCCAGTACTTC.

This clone was recorded only once. The rearrangement joins TRBV5-1 to TRBJ1-1, with D unresolved. V was trimmed by 4 bases and J by 0 bases, leaving 10 bases between them. The CDR3 runs 14 residues. Looked up from germline, CDR1 is SGHRS and CDR2 is YFSETQ. Here the CDR3 reads CASSAGMLNTEAFF. CDR3 nucleotide sequence: TGCGCCAGCAGCGCCGGGATGTTGAACACTGAAGCTTTCTTT.

In its sample, this clone was seen once. The chain carries TRBV6-1 and TRBJ2-7; TRBD1 agrees at 8 bases. There are 18 residues in the CDR3. Germline assignment: CDR1 MNHNS and CDR2 SASEGT. J gave up 5 bases and V 1 base, and 16 bases lay outside the gene matches. The CDR3 spells CASSEGLTRGLQRNEQYF. CDR3 DNA sequence: TGTGCCAGCAGTGAAGGATTAACCAGGGGGCTTCAGCGGAACGAGCAGTACTTC.

The sample holds one count of this clone. The chain links TRBV28 to TRBJ1-3; D remains ambiguous. This CDR3 is 16 amino acids long. Germline V gene data show CDR1 as MDHEN and CDR2 as SYDVKM. Trimming removed 6 bases from V and 3 bases from J, with 18 bases in between. The CDR3 nucleotides read TGTGCCAGCAGAGGATTCCCGCGGGGAAGTGGAAACACCATATATTTT. Residues: CASRGFPRGSGNTIYF.

This chain links TRBV29-1 with TRBJ2-1; 7 bases agree with TRBD2. Germline V CDR1 and CDR2: SQVTM, ANQGSEA. The V gene end was trimmed by 0 bases and the J gene end by 1 base; junction bases not matched to a gene: 6. The CDR3 is 16 amino acids. In nucleotides, the CDR3 is TGCAGCGTTGAAGATGGGGGGAGGGCGTCCTACAATGAGCAGTTCTTC. This gives the protein CSVEDGGRASYNEQFF.

The table lists this clone with a count of one. This chain uses TRBV6-4 with TRBJ2-3, with unresolved D. Trimming removed 5 bases at V and 6 bases at J, with 12 bases between. The V gene's germline CDR1 is MRHNA and CDR2 SNTAGT. The length of the CDR3 is 13 residues. This chain's CDR3 is CASSPGSADTQYF. In nucleotides, the CDR3 is TGTGCCAGCAGTCCCGGGTCTGCGGATACGCAGTATTTT.

This clone is a singleton in its sample. The chain employs TRBV11-3 and TRBJ2-7; a possible D gene is TRBD1 (6 bases). Germline CDR1 reads SGHNT; CDR2 reads YENEEA. Trimming took 3 bases from V and 5 from J, leaving 8 bases between them. The CDR3 extends over 12 amino acids. CDR3 protein: CASSFRGDEQYF. CDR3 bases: TGTGCCAGCAGCTTCAGGGGCGACGAGCAGTACTTC.

The rearrangement links TRBV6-5 to TRBJ1-1; D unclear. The CDR3 is made up of 13 amino acids. CDR1 is MNHEY and CDR2 is SVGAGI in the germline V gene. The ends were cut back, 2 bases at V and 1 base at J, with 5 bases in the middle. The CDR3 spells CASSYGRNTEAFF. CDR3 DNA: TGTGCCAGCAGTTACGGGAGGAACACTGAAGCTTTCTTT.

On this clone: Other DNA sequences of this sample code for an identical CDR3. The V call is TRBV10-3, the J call TRBJ1-5; TRBD1 might be the D (5 bases). Trimming left V 0 bases short and J 2 bases short, with 5 bases between. Per germline, CDR1 ENHRY and CDR2 SYGVKD. The CDR3 is 14 amino acids. CDR3 DNA: TGTGCCATCAGTGAGTCAGGGGGCAATCAGCCCCAGCATTTT. It translates to CAISESGGNQPQHF.